This TCR beta chain emerged from a study of identical twins. TCRdb analysed the 5' RACE reads with MiXCR anew, one entry per CDR3 protein. The sample yields hundreds of thousands of distinct CDR3 sequences, 8.6% seen once. The CDR3 consists of 16 residues. Germline V gene sequence: CDR1 SGHRS, CDR2 YFSETQ. The V end was cut by 7 bases, the J end by 4 bases, with 18 bases between. This clonotype turned up a few times. Its antigen remains unknown. Points from the study as a whole: Diverse VJ usage suggested most zero-insertion clonotypes were not invariant T cells.

This same sample was also part of a study on yellow fever vaccine responses in identical twins.

What was sequenced was PBMCs. This TCR derives from a young woman in good health. The rearrangement joins TRBV5-1 to TRBJ2-6; D gene unclear. The CDR3 is CASRGLGGSGANVLTF. CDR3 DNA sequence: TGCGCCAGCCGAGGCCTCGGTGGTAGCGGGGCCAACGTCCTGACTTTC.